These 17 T cell receptor beta chains were sequenced from one sample in a study of OX40 agonist ivuxolimab in advanced cancers. The method was immunoSEQ multiplex PCR; TCRdb's version includes in-frame clones alone and lacks a portion of them. This table holds roughly 70,000 clones, 80% to 90% found once. The sample here was CD4+ or CD8+ T cells sorted from blood, taken in a trial of the OX40 agonist ivuxolimab. The source of these receptors is an adult with an advanced solid tumor such as melanoma, head and neck, liver or kidney cancer.

This chain uses TRBV2 with TRBJ2-7, with a weak D call TRBD2 (5 bases). The CDR3 has 15 amino acids. Trimming took 6 bases from V and 0 from J, leaving 15 bases between them. Looked up from germline, CDR1 is SNHLY and CDR2 is FYNNEI. CDR3 coding DNA: TGTGCCAGCAGGGGCGGAGGCCGAAGCTCCTACGAGCAGTACTTC. It is translated as CASRGGGRSSYEQYF.

The chain carries TRBV29-1 and TRBJ1-4; no definite D call. Germline values: CDR1 SQVTM, CDR2 ANQGSEA. The CDR3 runs to 14 residues. V lost 4 bases to trimming and J lost 0 bases, with 9 bases between them. CDR3 amino acids: CSVGERSTNEKLFF. In nucleotides, the CDR3 is TGCAGCGTTGGGGAGAGATCAACTAATGAAAAACTGTTTTTT.

The rearrangement links TRBV6-5 to TRBJ1-2; 8 positions agree with TRBD1. The CDR3 is made up of 14 amino acids. V trimming: 2 bases; J trimming: 13 bases; junction bases outside the gene matches: 12. Germline lookup yields CDR1 MNHEY and CDR2 SVGAGI. The CDR3 DNA follows: TGTGCCAGCAGTTACACCCAGGACAGGGACGGATGCACCTTC. Encoded protein: CASSYTQDRDGCTF.

The J gene is TRBJ2-2, the V gene TRBV11-1; D is perhaps TRBD1 or TRBD2 (6 bases each). CDR1 and CDR2 from the germline V gene are SGHAT and FQDESV (reference sequence). The CDR3 is 16 amino acids. V was pared by 3 bases and J by 1 base, with 12 bases between. The CDR3: CASSFNGGGNTGELFF. CDR3 nucleotide sequence: TGTGCCAGCAGCTTTAACGGGGGCGGGAACACCGGGGAGCTGTTTTTT.

The chain joins TRBV30 to TRBJ2-1; 7 nucleotides match TRBD1. CDR1 and CDR2 from the germline V gene are GTSNPN and SVGIG (reference sequence). The CDR3 has 12 amino acids. The junction had 9 bases not matched to a gene; V was cut back by 2 bases and J by 14 bases. The CDR3 coding sequence is TGTGCCTGGAGTTCCAACCCAGGGGGAAAGTTCTTC. Translating it yields CAWSSNPGGKFF.

This clone showed up just a few times. The rearrangement joins TRBV7-2 to TRBJ2-3; D call uncertain. Trimming stripped 1 base from V and 5 bases from J, with 4 bases between. CDR1 is SGHTA, CDR2 FQGNSA, per germline. This CDR3 has 12 amino acids. CDR3: CASSLVQDTQYF. The CDR3, as DNA: TGTGCCAGCAGCTTAGTGCAAGATACGCAGTATTTT.

The chain links TRBV19 to TRBJ2-1, with D maybe TRBD1 (5 bases). V lost 5 bases and J 5 bases, leaving 10 bases between the germline ends. Germline CDR1 and CDR2: LNHDA and SQIVND (reference sequence). The CDR3 is made up of 13 amino acids. The CDR3 protein is CASSLDRNNEQFF. For the CDR3, the DNA is TGTGCCAGTAGTCTCGACAGAAACAATGAGCAGTTCTTC.

The chain joins TRBV6-5 to TRBJ1-2, with D maybe TRBD1 (6 bases). V shed 5 bases and J shed 8 bases, with 18 bases lying between them. CDR1 and CDR2 from the germline V gene are MNHEY and SVGAGI. This CDR3 spans 14 amino acids. This CDR3 is CASSPAGGLGGYTF. CDR3 nucleotides: TGTGCCAGCAGTCCCGCCGGGGGGCTCGGCGGCTACACCTTC.

The chain carries TRBV5-1 and TRBJ2-1; D is unclear. CDR3 size: 16 residues. Trimming pared 0 bases from V and 8 bases from J, leaving 18 bases between. CDR1 and CDR2 (germline): SGHRS, YFSETQ. The CDR3 nucleotides read TGCGCCAGCAGCTTGGCCGCCCCCCCCGCGGTCGATGAGCAGTTCTTC. This encodes CASSLAAPPAVDEQFF.

This chain uses TRBV7-2 with TRBJ2-3; TRBD2 matches 9 bases. Trimming removed 7 bases from V and 4 bases from J; junction bases left unmatched: 12. The CDR3 contains 16 residues. The germline CDR1 and CDR2 sequences are SGHTA and FQGNSA. CDR3 protein: CASTSKSAGGPDTQYF. DNA for the CDR3: TGTGCCAGCACCTCCAAGAGTGCGGGAGGGCCAGATACGCAGTATTTT.

The chain couples TRBV19 to TRBJ1-5; 12 positions match TRBD1. Germline trimming cut 6 bases from V and 6 bases from J; bases unmatched to any gene: 6. The CDR3 loop spans 15 amino acids. The germline gives CDR1 LNHDA, CDR2 SQIVND (reference sequence). The CDR3 protein is CASSRGQGAGQPQHF. The CDR3 DNA reads as TGTGCCAGTAGCCGGGGACAGGGGGCAGGTCAGCCCCAGCATTTT.

In this sample, this clone turned up once. CDR3 bases: TGTGCCAGCAGCTTACATTTGGTGGGGAGAGGCGCCTACAATGAGCAGTTCTTC. Translation: CASSLHLVGRGAYNEQFF. The chain combines TRBV7-9 with TRBJ2-1, with D possibly being TRBD2 (5 bases). Germline-derived CDR1 and CDR2 are SEHNR and FQNEAQ (reference sequence). CDR3 length equals 18 residues. V was trimmed by 2 bases and J by 2 bases, leaving 19 bases between them. Using reference TRBV7-9 and TRBJ2-1 for the parts outside the CDR3, the full variable domain is DTGVSQNPRHKITKRGQNVTFRCDPISEHNRLYWYRQTLGQGPEFLTYFQNEAQLEKSRLLSDRFSAERPKGSFSTLEIQRTEQGDSAMYLCASSLHLVGRGAYNEQFFGPGTRLTVL.

This chain connects TRBV6-5 to TRBJ1-2; D gene unclear. Per the germline V gene, CDR1 is MNHEY and CDR2 is SVGAGI. The CDR3 extends over 11 amino acids. Trimming stripped 4 bases from V and 6 bases from J, with 6 bases between. The CDR3, as DNA: TGTGCCAGCAGTTCCAGAGATGGCTACACCTTC. Translated: CASSSRDGYTF.

This sequence joins TRBV6-6 and TRBJ2-7; D is perhaps TRBD1 (6 bases). There are 15 residues in the CDR3. Germline V gene data show CDR1 as MNHNY and CDR2 as SVGAGI (reference sequence). V lost 5 bases to trimming and J lost 0 bases, with 14 bases between them. CDR3 residues: CASSKGQSNSYEQYF. CDR3 sequence (DNA): TGTGCCAGCAGTAAAGGACAGTCTAACTCCTACGAGCAGTACTTC.

The CDR3 is CASSRLGTSGNEQFF. The CDR3 DNA sequence: TGTGCCAGCAGCCGTCTCGGGACTAGCGGGAATGAGCAGTTCTTC. This sequence joins TRBV7-2 and TRBJ2-1, with 12 bases matching TRBD2. Germline assignment: CDR1 SGHTA and CDR2 FQGNSA. This CDR3 contains 15 residues. V shed 5 bases and J 7 bases; nucleotides not matched to a gene: 6.

The J gene is TRBJ1-2, the V gene TRBV5-1; tentative D call: TRBD1 (6 bases). The CDR3 loop spans 16 amino acids. V was trimmed by 0 bases and J by 0 bases, leaving 12 bases between them. Germline-derived CDR1 and CDR2 are SGHRS and YFSETQ. CDR3 sequence reads: CASSLAAAGANYGYTF. The CDR3 DNA reads TGCGCCAGCAGCTTGGCCGCGGCAGGGGCTAACTATGGCTACACCTTC.

This clone was picked up one time. This chain connects TRBV6-4 to TRBJ2-1; 8 bases align to TRBD2. The germline gives CDR1 MRHNA, CDR2 SNTAGT. The CDR3 consists of 16 residues. J gave up 0 bases and V 1 base, and 2 bases lay outside the gene matches. The CDR3 bases are TGTGCCAGCAGTGACTTCGGGGGGGTCTCCTACAATGAGCAGTTCTTC. Encoded protein: CASSDFGGVSYNEQFF.